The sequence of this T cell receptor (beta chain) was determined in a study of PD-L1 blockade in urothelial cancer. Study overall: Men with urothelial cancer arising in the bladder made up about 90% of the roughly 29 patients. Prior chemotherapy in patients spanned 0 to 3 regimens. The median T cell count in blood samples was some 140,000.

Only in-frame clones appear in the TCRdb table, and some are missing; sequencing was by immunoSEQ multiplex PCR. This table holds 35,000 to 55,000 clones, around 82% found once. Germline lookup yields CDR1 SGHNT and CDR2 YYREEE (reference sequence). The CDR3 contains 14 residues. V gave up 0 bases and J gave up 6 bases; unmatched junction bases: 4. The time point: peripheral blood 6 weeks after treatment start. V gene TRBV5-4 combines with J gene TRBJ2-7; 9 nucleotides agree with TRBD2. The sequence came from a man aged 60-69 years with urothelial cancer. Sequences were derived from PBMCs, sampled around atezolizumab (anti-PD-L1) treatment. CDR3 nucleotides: TGTGCCAGCAGCTTGGCGGCGGGGGGGCCCGAGCAGTACTTC. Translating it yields CASSLAAGGPEQYF.